This T cell receptor (beta chain) was captured in a study of T-cell reconstitution after alpha-beta-depleted transplantation in children. This clonotype was observed a few times. The antigen remains undetermined. There are 15 residues in the CDR3. After removal of 3 bases from V and 5 bases from J, the junction contained 9 bases not matched to a gene. Germline loops: CDR1 SGHTA, CDR2 FQGNSA. Points from the study as a whole: TCRbeta diversity was high at day 60 in some patients (a result of surviving recipient T cells and thymic progenitors). By one year post-transplant, T-cell counts and diversity largely arose from T cells that were newly produced.

Using unique molecular identifiers, the investigators prepared the TCRbeta library. TCRdb recomputed calls from the PCR reads with MiXCR, one row per CDR3 protein. Of 490,000 or so distinct CDR3 sequences listed, over 9.5% are singletons. This clonotype was obtained from a child under 10 years old with inherited bone marrow failure, due to receive a stem cell transplant. The genes are TRBV7-2 and TRBJ2-5; 7 bases align to TRBD2. Source: PBMCs, taken before TCRalphabeta/CD19-depleted stem cell transplant. The CDR3 sequence is CASSFGGGPVETQYF. The CDR3 DNA sequence: TGTGCCAGCAGCTTCGGGGGAGGGCCGGTTGAGACCCAGTACTTC.